This T cell receptor (beta chain) comes out of a study of T cell repertoires in cytomegalovirus infection. At the level of the study: Public TCR beta signatures were indicative of both CMV infection and a matching HLA type.

This clonotype showed up many times. Its antigen remains unidentified. The CDR3 runs to 12 residues. Germline assignment: CDR1 SEHNR and CDR2 FQNEAQ (reference sequence). V lost 2 bases and J 5 bases, leaving 4 bases between the germline ends. TCRdb called the reads again in MiXCR, with one record for every CDR3 protein. Of about 120,000 distinct CDR3 sequences detected, around 10% appear once; the ten largest clones hold 31%. The chain is built from TRBV7-9 and TRBJ1-5; unclear D gene. The sequence was collected from a human donor in good health (CMV status not recorded). Some clones in this sample may be carry-over from other donors' samples. The sequencing sample was made of PBMCs, sequenced either directly or after in vitro stimulation (not recorded which). Here the CDR3 DNA reads TGTGCCAGCAGCTTAACAGATCAGCCCCAGCATTTT. It codes for CASSLTDQPQHF.